A single sample gave rise to the 24 T cell receptor beta chains below, sequenced in a study of OX40 agonist ivuxolimab in advanced cancers. The assay was immunoSEQ multiplex PCR, and TCRdb's table has in-frame clones only and misses some. This sample has tens of thousands of clones, with about 81% found just once. This specimen was CD4+ or CD8+ T cells sorted from blood, taken in a trial of the OX40 agonist ivuxolimab. The receptors were gathered from an adult with an advanced solid tumor such as melanoma, head and neck, liver or kidney cancer.

V is TRBV4-2 and J is TRBJ1-1, with D possibly matching TRBD1 (5 bases). The CDR3 extends over 13 amino acids. CDR1 is LGHNA and CDR2 is YNFKEQ in the germline V gene. V was pared by 1 base and J by 11 bases, with 14 bases between. The CDR3 region has the DNA TGTGCCAGCAGCCAAGGAGACCGGGACTTGGCTTTCTTT. It translates to CASSQGDRDLAFF.

V and J are TRBV5-6 and TRBJ2-5, with D tentatively TRBD1 (5 bases). V dropped 4 bases and J dropped 0 bases, with 13 bases sitting between them. The germline V gene has CDR1 SGHDT and CDR2 YYEEEE. The CDR3 contains 15 residues. The CDR3 protein is CASSPDGAYQETQYF. CDR3 bases: TGTGCCAGCAGCCCGGATGGGGCCTACCAAGAGACCCAGTACTTC.

CDR3 protein: CASSGAGGLIDEQFF. The CDR3 DNA reads as TGTGCCAGCTCCGGAGCGGGAGGCCTGATTGATGAGCAGTTCTTC. The V call is TRBV18, the J call TRBJ2-1, with 9 positions matching TRBD2. Germline lookup yields CDR1 KGHSH and CDR2 LQKENI. Germline trimming cut 6 bases from V and 8 bases from J; bases unmatched to any gene: 11. The CDR3 runs to 15 residues.

The chain uses TRBV5-1 and TRBJ1-1; D might be TRBD1 (6 bases). Germline V gene lookup returns CDR1 SGHRS and CDR2 YFSETQ. The V end lost 0 bases, the J end lost 0 bases, and 18 bases lay between the germline ends. CDR3 length equals 18 residues. The chain's CDR3 is CASSLVRWDNGMNTEAFF. Here the CDR3 DNA reads TGCGCCAGCAGCTTGGTTCGCTGGGACAACGGTATGAACACTGAAGCTTTCTTT.

The chain combines TRBV7-8 with TRBJ2-1; D uncertain. This CDR3 comprises 11 residues. Germline CDR1 reads SGHVS; CDR2 reads FQNEAQ. The V end lost 6 bases, the J end lost 5 bases, and 5 bases lay between the germline ends. The CDR3 here is CASSTHNEQFF. In nucleotides, the CDR3 is TGTGCCAGCAGTACCCACAATGAGCAGTTCTTC.

The chain employs TRBV7-6 and TRBJ2-1; D perhaps matches TRBD1 (6 bases). V was pared by 1 base and J by 4 bases, with 11 bases between. The CDR3 spans 15 residues. From germline, CDR1 is SGHVS and CDR2 FNYEAQ. CDR3 in amino acids: CASSLGQTGYNEQFF. DNA for the CDR3: TGTGCCAGCAGCTTAGGCCAAACAGGGTACAATGAGCAGTTCTTC. The full variable domain, rest sourced from reference TRBV7-6 and TRBJ2-1, is GAGVSQSPRYKVTKRGQDVALRCDPISGHVSLYWYRQALGQGPEFLTYFNYEAQQDKSGLPNDRFSAERPEGSISTLTIQRTEQRDSAMYRCASSLGQTGYNEQFFGPGTRLTVL.

The chain combines TRBV5-1 with TRBJ1-1, with D unclear. Trimming cost V 1 base and J 0 bases, with 10 bases left between them. This CDR3 region has 15 residues. Germline V CDR1 and CDR2: SGHRS, YFSETQ. The CDR3 DNA is TGCGCCAGCAGCTTGCCAGCAGAGATGAACACTGAAGCTTTCTTT. Amino acid sequence: CASSLPAEMNTEAFF.

This clone has a handful of counts. The genes are TRBV5-1 and TRBJ2-1, with D unresolved. This CDR3 region has 14 residues. Germline V CDR1 and CDR2: SGHRS, YFSETQ. Deletions cut 2 bases from V and 1 base from J, with 7 bases between. The CDR3 protein is CASSLGVSYNEQFF. The DNA of the CDR3 is TGCGCCAGCAGCTTAGGAGTTTCCTACAATGAGCAGTTCTTC.

The chain uses TRBV6-6 and TRBJ2-1, with a tentative D call TRBD1 (6 bases). CDR1 is MNHNY, CDR2 SVGAGI, per germline (reference sequence). Trimming removed 6 bases from V and 4 bases from J, with 16 bases in between. The CDR3 is 15 residues long. The CDR3 nucleotides read TGTGCCAGCAGACCGTCCGGGACACCTTACAATGAGCAGTTCTTC. Encoded protein: CASRPSGTPYNEQFF.

The gene calls are TRBV5-1 and TRBJ1-6; 7 bases are shared with TRBD1. V shed 3 bases and J 8 bases; nucleotides not matched to a gene: 11. From germline, CDR1 is SGHRS and CDR2 YFSETQ. This CDR3 is 16 amino acids long. The CDR3: CASSSLSTGTDSPLHF. DNA for the CDR3: TGCGCCAGCAGCTCGCTATCGACAGGGACGGATTCACCCCTCCACTTT. Based on the CDR3 plus reference TRBV5-1 and TRBJ1-6, the full variable domain is KAGVTQTPRYLIKTRGQQVTLSCSPISGHRSVSWYQQTPGQGLQFLFEYFSETQRNKGNFPGRFSGRQFSNSRSEMNVSTLELGDSALYLCASSSLSTGTDSPLHFGNGTRLTVT.

The genes are TRBV6-6 and TRBJ2-2; a weak D match, TRBD2 (6 bases). Germline loops: CDR1 MNHNY, CDR2 SVGAGI (reference sequence). Trimming pared 8 bases from V and 3 bases from J, leaving 10 bases between. The CDR3 covers 13 residues. The CDR3 nucleotides are TGTGCCAGCGGAGGGGCCGACACCGGGGAGCTGTTTTTT. This sequence encodes CASGGADTGELFF.

V gene TRBV18 combines with J gene TRBJ1-1; D ambiguous. Trimming pared 5 bases from V and 1 base from J, leaving 8 bases between. The V gene's germline CDR1 is KGHSH and CDR2 LQKENI. This CDR3 has 13 residues. CDR3 nucleotides: TGTGCCAGCTCAAAAGAGAGGAACACTGAAGCTTTCTTT. Its protein product is CASSKERNTEAFF. Full variable domain (outside the CDR3, taken from reference TRBV18 and TRBJ1-1): NAGVMQNPRHLVRRRGQEARLRCSPMKGHSHVYWYRQLPEEGLKFMVYLQKENIIDESGMPKERFSAEFPKEGPSILRIQQVVRGDSAAYFCASSKERNTEAFFGQGTRLTVV.

The rearrangement links TRBV5-1 to TRBJ2-2; weak D call: TRBD1 (5 bases). The CDR3 has 16 residues. V shed 0 bases and J shed 4 bases, with 13 bases lying between them. Looked up from germline, CDR1 is SGHRS and CDR2 is YFSETQ. DNA for the CDR3: TGCGCCAGCAGCTTGGCAGGGCCCCTCTCCACCGGGGAGCTGTTTTTT. Translating gives CASSLAGPLSTGELFF.

The CDR3 sequence is CASSPREETQYF. The CDR3 nucleotides are TGTGCCAGCTCACCACGGGAAGAGACCCAGTACTTC. The gene calls are TRBV18 and TRBJ2-5; D is unresolved. V was trimmed by 1 base and J by 3 bases, leaving 3 bases between them. The CDR3 is 12 amino acids. In germline, CDR1 is KGHSH, CDR2 LQKENI.

V usage is TRBV11-3 and J usage is TRBJ2-3; D is perhaps TRBD1 (6 bases). Trimming stripped 6 bases from V and 4 bases from J, with 14 bases between. This CDR3 is built from 14 residues. The germline gives CDR1 SGHNT, CDR2 YENEEA. CDR3 sequence reads: CASRRLQGADTQYF. The CDR3 DNA sequence: TGTGCCAGCAGAAGATTACAGGGTGCAGATACGCAGTATTTT.

The chain employs TRBV25-1 and TRBJ2-1; 10 nucleotides line up with TRBD2. Germline-derived CDR1 and CDR2 are MGHDK and SYGVNS. With V trimmed by 5 bases and J by 10 bases, 5 bases remained unmatched. The CDR3 runs to 13 residues. This chain's CDR3 is CASSSRGLAEQFF. The CDR3 DNA reads TGTGCCAGCAGTAGTAGGGGACTAGCGGAGCAGTTCTTC.

The rearrangement joins TRBV5-1 to TRBJ2-3; 10 positions agree with TRBD2. With 9 bases clipped from V and 1 base from J, the junction kept 17 bases outside the gene matches. Germline V CDR1 and CDR2: SGHRS, YFSETQ. The length of the CDR3 is 18 residues. CDR3 residues: CATPKGLAGEDRTDTQYF. Written as DNA, the CDR3 is TGCGCCACCCCAAAGGGCCTAGCGGGAGAGGATCGCACAGATACGCAGTATTTT.

This chain links TRBV11-2 with TRBJ2-5, with D possibly being TRBD2 (7 bases). CDR1 SGHAT and CDR2 FQNNGV come from the germline V gene. The V gene lost 1 base and the J gene lost 5 bases, with 14 bases spanning the gap. The CDR3 has 15 residues. CDR3 sequence: CASSLGGGQTETQYF. CDR3 bases: TGTGCCAGCAGCTTAGGGGGGGGGCAGACGGAGACCCAGTACTTC.

The chain uses TRBV5-4 and TRBJ2-7, with D possibly called TRBD1 or TRBD2 (5 bases each). V lost 5 bases and J lost 5, with 11 bases in between. There are 12 residues in the CDR3. Germline V lookup: CDR1 SGHNT, CDR2 YYREEE (reference sequence). In nucleotides, the CDR3 is TGTGCCAGCAGGGGGGACGTCGACGAGCAGTACTTC. Translating it yields CASRGDVDEQYF.

The rearrangement joins TRBV5-1 to TRBJ1-1, with a tentative D call TRBD1 (6 bases). The CDR3 runs to 14 residues. CDR1 and CDR2 (germline): SGHRS, YFSETQ. V was shortened by 4 bases and J by 1 base, with 11 bases between the two germline ends. CDR3 amino acids: CASSATTGNTEAFF. The CDR3, as DNA: TGCGCCAGCAGCGCTACGACAGGGAACACTGAAGCTTTCTTT. The full variable domain, rest sourced from reference TRBV5-1 and TRBJ1-1, is KAGVTQTPRYLIKTRGQQVTLSCSPISGHRSVSWYQQTPGQGLQFLFEYFSETQRNKGNFPGRFSGRQFSNSRSEMNVSTLELGDSALYLCASSATTGNTEAFFGQGTRLTVV.

V and J are TRBV18 and TRBJ1-1; the D is unclear. The CDR3 has 14 amino acids. The germline V gene has CDR1 KGHSH and CDR2 LQKENI. Trimming removed 6 bases from V and 0 bases from J, with 11 bases in between. The CDR3 DNA sequence: TGTGCCAGCTCCCCCGGCCTGCTGAACACTGAAGCTTTCTTT. Encoded protein: CASSPGLLNTEAFF. Variable domain in full (rest from reference TRBV18 and TRBJ1-1): NAGVMQNPRHLVRRRGQEARLRCSPMKGHSHVYWYRQLPEEGLKFMVYLQKENIIDESGMPKERFSAEFPKEGPSILRIQQVVRGDSAAYFCASSPGLLNTEAFFGQGTRLTVV.

V gene TRBV5-1 combines with J gene TRBJ2-1, with TRBD2 as a possible D gene (5 bases). CDR3 length: 15 residues. Trimming took 4 bases from V and 0 from J, leaving 11 bases between them. Germline values: CDR1 SGHRS, CDR2 YFSETQ. The CDR3 loop reads CASSVLGSSYNEQFF. The CDR3 DNA is TGCGCCAGCAGCGTACTAGGGAGCTCCTACAATGAGCAGTTCTTC. Full variable domain (outside the CDR3, taken from reference TRBV5-1 and TRBJ2-1): KAGVTQTPRYLIKTRGQQVTLSCSPISGHRSVSWYQQTPGQGLQFLFEYFSETQRNKGNFPGRFSGRQFSNSRSEMNVSTLELGDSALYLCASSVLGSSYNEQFFGPGTRLTVL.

The chain joins TRBV5-8 to TRBJ2-5, with a possible D match to TRBD2 (6 bases). There are 15 residues in the CDR3. Germline V gives CDR1 SGHTS, CDR2 YDEGEE. Trimming removed 6 bases from V and 1 base from J, with 16 bases in between. The CDR3 DNA sequence: TGTGCCAGCATCCACGACGGGACTCCCCAAGAGACCCAGTACTTC. Protein product: CASIHDGTPQETQYF.

V usage is TRBV6-5 and J usage is TRBJ1-3; D gene uncertain. V lost 5 bases and J 4 bases, leaving 6 bases between the germline ends. CDR3 length: 12 amino acids. Per germline, CDR1 MNHEY and CDR2 SVGAGI. CDR3 DNA sequence: TGTGCCAGCAGTGAACAGGGAAACACCATATATTTT. Its protein is CASSEQGNTIYF.